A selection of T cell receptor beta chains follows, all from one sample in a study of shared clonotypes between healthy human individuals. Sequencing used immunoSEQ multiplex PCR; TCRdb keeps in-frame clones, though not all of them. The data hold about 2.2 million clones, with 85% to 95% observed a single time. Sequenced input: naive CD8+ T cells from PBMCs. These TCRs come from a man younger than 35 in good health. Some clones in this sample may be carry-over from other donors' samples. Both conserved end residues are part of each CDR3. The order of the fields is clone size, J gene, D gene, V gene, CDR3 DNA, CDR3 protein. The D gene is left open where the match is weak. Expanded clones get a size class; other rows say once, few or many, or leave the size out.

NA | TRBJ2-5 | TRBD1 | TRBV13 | TGTGCCAGCAGCTACAGGGACAGGGGCCCCCAAGAGACCCAGTACTTC | CASSYRDRGPQETQYF
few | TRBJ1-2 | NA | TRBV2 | TGTGCCAGCAGCCGAAGGACGGGGGACGGCTACACCTTC | CASSRRTGDGYTF
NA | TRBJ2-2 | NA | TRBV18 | TGTGCCAGCTCATCCGACGACAGTACCAACACCGGGGAGCTGTTTTTT | CASSSDDSTNTGELFF
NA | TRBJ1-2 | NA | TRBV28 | TGTGCCAGCAGTTTACTAGAGTCCTATGGCTACACCTTC | CASSLLESYGYTF
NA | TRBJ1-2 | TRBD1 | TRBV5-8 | TGTGCCAGCATCCTCTGGCCGGGACAGCTTAACTATGGCTACACCTTC | CASILWPGQLNYGYTF
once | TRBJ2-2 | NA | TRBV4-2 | TGTGCCATTCGGAGGCGCGAGAACACCGGGGAGCTGTTTTTT | CAIRRRENTGELFF
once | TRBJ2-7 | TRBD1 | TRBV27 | TGTGCCAGCAGTTTAACACAGGGGGCGATGGACGAGCAGTACTTC | CASSLTQGAMDEQYF
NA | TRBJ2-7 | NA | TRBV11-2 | TGTGCCAGCAGCTTTGGCCGCGAGCAGTACTTC | CASSFGREQYF
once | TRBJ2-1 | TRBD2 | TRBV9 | TGTGCCAGCAGCGTAGAAGCGGGAGGGTACAATGAGCAGTTCTTC | CASSVEAGGYNEQFF
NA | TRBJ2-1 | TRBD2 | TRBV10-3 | TGTGCCATCAGTGAGACTAGCGGGAGGACCTACATCAATGAGCAGTTCTTC | CAISETSGRTYINEQFF
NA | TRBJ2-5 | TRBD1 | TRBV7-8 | TGTGCCAGCAGCTTGACAGGGGAACAGGGAGAGACCCAGTACTTC | CASSLTGEQGETQYF
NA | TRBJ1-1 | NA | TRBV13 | TGTGCCAGCAGCCCCCTTCGGGGGCTGAACACTGAAGCTTTCTTT | CASSPLRGLNTEAFF
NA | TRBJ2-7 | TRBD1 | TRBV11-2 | TGTGCCAGCGCACACTCGGGACAGAATATTTACGAGCAGTACTTC | CASAHSGQNIYEQYF
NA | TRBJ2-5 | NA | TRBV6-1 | TGTGCCAGCAGTTGGAAGGGGCCGGAGACCCAGTACTTC | CASSWKGPETQYF
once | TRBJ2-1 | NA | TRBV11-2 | TGTGCCAGCAGCTTAGATATCACCTCGCCCGAGCAGTTCTTC | CASSLDITSPEQFF
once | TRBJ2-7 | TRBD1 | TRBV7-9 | TGTGCCAGCAGCAAATCCACGGGACAGGACTACGAGCAGTACTTC | CASSKSTGQDYEQYF
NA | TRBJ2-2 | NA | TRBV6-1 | TGTGCCAGCAGTGAAGGAAGGTACACCGGGGAGCTGTTTTTT | CASSEGRYTGELFF
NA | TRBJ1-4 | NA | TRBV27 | TGTGCCAGCAGTCCCACGGACTCCTCTCATGAAAAACTGTTTTTT | CASSPTDSSHEKLFF
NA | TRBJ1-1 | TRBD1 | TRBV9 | TGTGCCAGCAGCGCCACACAGGGGCTGAGCACTGAAGCTTTCTTT | CASSATQGLSTEAFF
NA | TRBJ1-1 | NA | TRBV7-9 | TGTGCCAGCAGCCTCGGCGGAGGAGGGGGGCGGGTGAACACTGAAGCTTTCTTT | CASSLGGGGGRVNTEAFF
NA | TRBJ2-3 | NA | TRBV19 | TGTGCCAGTAGTATACTTGGGGGATCCACAGCAGATACGCAGTATTTT | CASSILGGSTADTQYF
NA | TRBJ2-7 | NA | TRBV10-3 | TGTGCCATCAGTTACGGACAGTCCTACGAGCAGTACTTC | CAISYGQSYEQYF
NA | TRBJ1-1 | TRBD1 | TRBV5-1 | TGCGCCAGCAGCTGGACCTGGGACAGTGAAGCTTTCTTT | CASSWTWDSEAFF
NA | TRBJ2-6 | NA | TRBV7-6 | TGTGCCAGCAGCCCTACGAGGACTTCCTCTGGGGCCAACGTCCTGACTTTC | CASSPTRTSSGANVLTF
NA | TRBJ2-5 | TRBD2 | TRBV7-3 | TGTGCCAGCAGCTTAATAGCGGGGGGACAAGAGACCCAGTACTTC | CASSLIAGGQETQYF
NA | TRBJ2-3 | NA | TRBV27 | TGTGCCAGCAGTTCTCGACCCCTAGATACGCAGTATTTT | CASSSRPLDTQYF
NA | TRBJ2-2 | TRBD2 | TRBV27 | TGTGCCAGCAGTTTATCGATGTGGGCTAGCGGGAGGGCCACCGGGGAGCTGTTTTTT | CASSLSMWASGRATGELFF